This T cell receptor beta chain stems from a study of T-cell reconstitution after alpha-beta-depleted transplantation in children. Study-wide results and caveats: By one year post-transplant, T-cell counts and diversity largely arose from T cells that were newly produced. Approximately two months post-transplant, alpha-beta T cells reportedly originated from several hundred expanded graft clones.

This clonotype has at least ten counts. Its antigen is still unknown. Molecular barcoding with unique molecular identifiers was used for the TCRbeta library. From the PCR reads, TCRdb called clonotypes with MiXCR, one entry per CDR3 protein. The sample has 200,000 to 300,000 distinct CDR3 sequences, approximately 8% seen once; the top ten hold under 8%. With 4 bases removed from V and 1 base from J, the gap between germline ends came to 11 bases. Germline values: CDR1 SGHRS, CDR2 YFSETQ. This CDR3 comprises 14 residues. The sample in question was PBMCs, mostly from graft donor cells, obtained 180 days after TCRalphabeta/CD19-depleted stem cell transplant. This clonotype was sampled from a male patient younger than 18 who had a stem cell transplant for acute lymphoblastic leukemia, so the T cells may come from the graft donor. The gene calls are TRBV5-1 and TRBJ1-1; no firm D call. CDR3 in DNA: TGCGCCAGCAGCGCTACGGGTCGGAACACTGAAGCTTTCTTT. Its translation is CASSATGRNTEAFF.